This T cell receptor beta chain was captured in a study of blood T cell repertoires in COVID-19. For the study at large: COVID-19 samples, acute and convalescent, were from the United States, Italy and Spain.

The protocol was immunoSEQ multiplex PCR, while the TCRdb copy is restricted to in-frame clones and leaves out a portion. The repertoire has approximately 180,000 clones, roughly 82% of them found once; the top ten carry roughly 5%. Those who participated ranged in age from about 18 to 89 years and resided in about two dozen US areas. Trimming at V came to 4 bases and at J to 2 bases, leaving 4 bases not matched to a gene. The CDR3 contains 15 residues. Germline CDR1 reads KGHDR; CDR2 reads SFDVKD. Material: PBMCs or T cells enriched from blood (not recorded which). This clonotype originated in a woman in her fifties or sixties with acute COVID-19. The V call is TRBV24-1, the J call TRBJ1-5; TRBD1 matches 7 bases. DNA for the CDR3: TGTGCCACCAGTGAGAGACAGGGCGGCAATCAGCCCCAGCATTTT. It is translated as CATSERQGGNQPQHF.